This TCR beta chain was recorded in a study of blood T cell repertoires in COVID-19 (dated by TCRdb to 2018 to 2021). Describing the broader study: Samples covering the acute and convalescent phases of COVID-19 were provided by collaborators in the United States, Italy and Spain. The repertoires were released in a freely available public database meant as a resource for research on the immune response to SARS-CoV-2. Where available, HLA class I and class II types were taken from metadata supplied by the sample provider and were not determined by assay-based typing. A de-identified subject ID, COVID-19 status, age in years and sex were almost always included in the sample metadata. Subjects who had been exposed to COVID-19, were actively infected with it, or had recovered from it provided the deeply sampled blood TCRbeta repertoires that made up the dataset. The samples were drawn from two sources: the first 160 participants of the ongoing ImmuneRACE study, and fewer than 1,500 subjects contributed by 6 global collaborators. The material from the prospective study consisted of cDNA or gDNA derived from T cells, B-cell-depleted T cells, or PBMCs.

Results and caveats for the whole study, not just this receptor: How much clinical and demographic metadata was included differed by source and by participant, and the metadata was provided uncurated.

A note on this clone: Its antigen target is currently unknown. No per-base quality is available; no much larger clone lies one base away.

Participants in the prospective study were enrolled through a virtual design, were aged about 18 to 90 years, and lived in roughly 24 United States geographic areas. Cohort assignment in the prospective study relied on participant-reported clinical history from a screening survey and a study questionnaire. A participant counted as exposed if, within 2 weeks of entering the study, that participant had been in contact with someone who had a PCR-confirmed or clinician-diagnosed COVID-19 case. In the prospective study, mobile phlebotomists collected whole blood, serum and a nasopharyngeal or oropharyngeal swab from each participant. Additional blood draws and questionnaires over an approximately two-month period could optionally be provided by prospective study participants. Blood samples from the prospective study were shipped frozen or at room temperature prior to DNA extraction. TCRbeta CDR3 regions were amplified from genomic DNA by means of the immunoSEQ Assay, a bias-controlled multiplex PCR. On the study's bioinformatics: The number of nucleated cells in each sample was estimated by amplification of reference gene primers within the assay. To quantify the absolute abundance of each unique TCRbeta CDR3 rearrangement, sequence reads were collapsed and filtered. Productive Simpson clonality was computed per sample as the square root of Simpson's diversity index over productive rearrangements. As stored in TCRdb, this immuneACCESS dataset retains in-frame rearrangements with V and J assigned. A fraction of the clones does not appear; measured against another copy, unresolved V genes explain less than half of the discrepancy, and the remainder lacks a known reason. V and J calls and clone size follow that table, whereas D and trimming were derived from the DNA. In all, the sample holds 350,000 to 450,000 clones, and about 88% of those were seen once. Of the sample, approximately 1.5% is held by the ten largest clones.

V lost 3 bases and J lost 0 bases; the stretch between them is 12 bases long. The CDR3, from cysteine to phenylalanine, totals 15 residues. Left in the record is the CDR3 DNA by itself, 45 bases read in frame from the first base. Per the germline V gene, LGHNA is the CDR1 and YSLEER is the CDR2. This TCR derives from a woman younger than 30 who had been exposed to COVID-19. The chain links TRBV4-3 with TRBJ2-7; TRBD1 might be the D gene, on 6 matching bases. Sequenced input: PBMCs or T cells enriched from blood (not recorded which). The DNA sequence follows: TGCGCCAGCAGCCAGAAGCCGGGACACTCCTACGAGCAGTACTTC. This gives the protein CASSQKPGHSYEQYF.